The rows below give T cell receptor beta chains drawn from one sample of a study of T cells after yellow fever vaccination. TCRdb reanalysed the 5' RACE reads using MiXCR and keeps one entry per CDR3 protein. The sample contains hundreds of thousands of distinct CDR3 sequences, roughly 4% of which appear only once. The material sequenced was PBMCs, taken 5 days after the yellow fever booster vaccination. The receptors here all came from a man aged 18 to 35 who received the YFV17D yellow fever vaccine. CDR3s include the opening cysteine and the closing phenylalanine or tryptophan. Each record gives: CDR3 protein, CDR3 DNA, clone size, V gene, D gene, CDR3 length, J gene. The D gene is left open where the match is weak. The size of a clone is reported for some rows only, either as once, few or many, or as a class for expanded clones.

CDR3: CASGQNFVRTQYF
DNA: TGCGCCAGCGGACAGAACTTTGTGCGGACCCAGTACTTC
size: NA
V: TRBV5-1
D: NA
length: 13
J: TRBJ2-5

CDR3: CASSVGQGSTDTQYF
DNA: TGTGCCAGCAGCGTAGGTCAGGGGAGCACAGATACGCAGTATTTT
size: many
V: TRBV9
D: NA
length: 15
J: TRBJ2-3

CDR3: CATSSQLGGAGPQHF
DNA: TGTGCCACCAGCAGTCAGTTGGGGGGGGCAGGGCCCCAGCATTTT
size: few
V: TRBV15
D: NA
length: 15
J: TRBJ1-5

CDR3: CASSEYWGYNSPLHF
DNA: TGTGCCAGCAGTGAATATTGGGGGTACAATTCACCCCTCCACTTT
size: few
V: TRBV6-1
D: NA
length: 15
J: TRBJ1-6

CDR3: CSASKGAGATEAFF
DNA: TGCAGTGCCTCTAAGGGGGCAGGGGCAACTGAAGCTTTCTTT
size: few
V: TRBV20-1
D: TRBD1
length: 14
J: TRBJ1-1

CDR3: CASSFEEETQYF
DNA: TGTGCCAGCAGTTTTGAAGAAGAGACCCAGTACTTC
size: many
V: TRBV12-3/TRBV12-4
D: NA
length: 12
J: TRBJ2-5

CDR3: CASSPRLGDTEAFF
DNA: TGTGCCAGCAGCCCAAGGTTGGGCGACACTGAAGCTTTCTTT
size: few
V: TRBV5-4
D: NA
length: 14
J: TRBJ1-1

CDR3: CASSYRRLQETQYF
DNA: TGTGCCAGCAGTTACAGGCGTCTCCAAGAGACCCAGTACTTC
size: many
V: TRBV6-6
D: NA
length: 14
J: TRBJ2-5

CDR3: CASSLAWWRDSPLHF
DNA: TGTGCCAGCAGCTTAGCGTGGTGGCGCGATTCACCCCTCCACTTT
size: many
V: TRBV7-2
D: NA
length: 15
J: TRBJ1-6

CDR3: CSAMGGGNYGYTF
DNA: TGCAGTGCCATGGGAGGTGGGAACTATGGCTACACCTTC
size: many
V: TRBV20-1
D: NA
length: 13
J: TRBJ1-2

CDR3: CASRGQITDTQYF
DNA: TGTGCCAGCAGGGGACAGATCACAGATACGCAGTATTTT
size: NA
V: TRBV12-3/TRBV12-4
D: TRBD1
length: 13
J: TRBJ2-3

CDR3: CSARAMRRGNTGELFF
DNA: TGCAGTGCTAGAGCCATGAGAAGGGGGAACACCGGGGAGCTGTTTTTT
size: few
V: TRBV20-1
D: NA
length: 16
J: TRBJ2-2

CDR3: CSVGRAKNIQYF
DNA: TGCAGCGTTGGCAGGGCCAAAAACATTCAGTACTTC
size: few
V: TRBV29-1
D: NA
length: 12
J: TRBJ2-4

CDR3: CASSLIGNEAFF
DNA: TGTGCCAGCAGCTTAATCGGAAATGAAGCTTTCTTT
size: many
V: TRBV7-2
D: NA
length: 12
J: TRBJ1-1

CDR3: CASSLAEGPPTDTQYF
DNA: TGTGCCAGCAGTTTAGCGGAGGGGCCCCCCACAGATACGCAGTATTTT
size: NA
V: TRBV12-3/TRBV12-4
D: NA
length: 16
J: TRBJ2-3

CDR3: CASSFAAAYGYTF
DNA: TGTGCCAGCAGTTTTGCGGCCGCCTATGGCTACACCTTC
size: NA
V: TRBV28
D: NA
length: 13
J: TRBJ1-2